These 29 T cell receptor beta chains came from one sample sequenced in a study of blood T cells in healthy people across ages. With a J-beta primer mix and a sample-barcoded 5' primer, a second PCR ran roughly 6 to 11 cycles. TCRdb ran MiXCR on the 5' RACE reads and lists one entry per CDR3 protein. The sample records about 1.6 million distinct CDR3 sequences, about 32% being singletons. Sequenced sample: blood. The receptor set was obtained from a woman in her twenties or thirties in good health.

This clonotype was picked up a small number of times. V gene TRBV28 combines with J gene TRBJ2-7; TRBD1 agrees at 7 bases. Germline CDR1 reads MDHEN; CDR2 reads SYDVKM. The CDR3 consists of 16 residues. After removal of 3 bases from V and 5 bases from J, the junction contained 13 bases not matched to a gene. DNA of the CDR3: TGTGCCAGCAGTTTTAGAACCGGGACAGCTGTCGACGAGCAGTACTTC. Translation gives CASSFRTGTAVDEQYF.

The CDR3 sequence: CATSELAGNNEQFF. The CDR3 nucleotides are TGTGCCACCAGTGAACTAGCGGGAAACAATGAGCAGTTCTTC. This sequence joins TRBV24-1 and TRBJ2-1, with 10 positions matching TRBD2. V lost 4 bases, J lost 5 bases, and 1 base stayed unmatched. Germline loops: CDR1 KGHDR, CDR2 SFDVKD. This CDR3 is 14 amino acids long.

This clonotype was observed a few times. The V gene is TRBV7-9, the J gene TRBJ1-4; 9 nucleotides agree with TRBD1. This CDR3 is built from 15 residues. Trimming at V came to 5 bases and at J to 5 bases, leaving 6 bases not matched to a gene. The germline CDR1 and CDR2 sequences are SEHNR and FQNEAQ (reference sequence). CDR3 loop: CASSLGTGWNEKLFF. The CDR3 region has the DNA TGTGCCAGCAGCCTAGGGACAGGGTGGAATGAAAAACTGTTTTTT. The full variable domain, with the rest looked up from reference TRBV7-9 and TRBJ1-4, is DTGVSQNPRHKITKRGQNVTFRCDPISEHNRLYWYRQTLGQGPEFLTYFQNEAQLEKSRLLSDRFSAERPKGSFSTLEIQRTEQGDSAMYLCASSLGTGWNEKLFFGSGTQLSVL.

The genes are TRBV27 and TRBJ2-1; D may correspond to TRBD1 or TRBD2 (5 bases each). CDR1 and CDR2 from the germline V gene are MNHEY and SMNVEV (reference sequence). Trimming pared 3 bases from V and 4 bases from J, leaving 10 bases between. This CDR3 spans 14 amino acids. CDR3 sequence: CASSFIEGYNEQFF. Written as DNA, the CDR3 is TGTGCCAGCAGTTTCATTGAGGGGTACAATGAGCAGTTCTTC.

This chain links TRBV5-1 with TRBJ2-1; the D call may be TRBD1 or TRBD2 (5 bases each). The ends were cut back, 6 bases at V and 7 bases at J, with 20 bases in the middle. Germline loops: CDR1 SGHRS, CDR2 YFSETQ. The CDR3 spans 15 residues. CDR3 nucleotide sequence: TGCGCCAGCACTAAACTAGGGGATTTCAGAAATGAGCAGTTCTTC. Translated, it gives CASTKLGDFRNEQFF.

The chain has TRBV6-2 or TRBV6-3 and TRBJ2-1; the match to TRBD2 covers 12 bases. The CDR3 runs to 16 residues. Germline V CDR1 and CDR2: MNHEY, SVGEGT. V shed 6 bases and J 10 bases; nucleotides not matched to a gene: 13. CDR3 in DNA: TGTGCCAGCAGCCGTTCTAGCGGGAGGGGGTCCGGGGAGCAGTTCTTC. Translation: CASSRSSGRGSGEQFF.

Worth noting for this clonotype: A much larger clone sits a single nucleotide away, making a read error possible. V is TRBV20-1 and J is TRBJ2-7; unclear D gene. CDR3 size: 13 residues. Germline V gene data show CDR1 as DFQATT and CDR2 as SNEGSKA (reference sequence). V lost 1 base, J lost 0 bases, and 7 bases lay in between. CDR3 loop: CSARGKSSYEQYF. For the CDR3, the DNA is TGCAGTGCTAGAGGGAAGAGCTCCTACGAGCAGTACTTC.

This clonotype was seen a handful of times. The CDR3 DNA follows: TGTGCCAGCAGCTTAAGAGGGACTAGCGGGTTGGAGACCCAGTACTTC. The encoded protein is CASSLRGTSGLETQYF. The gene calls are TRBV7-3 and TRBJ2-5; 12 nucleotides match TRBD2. Unmatched junction bases numbered 5, after V lost 1 base and J lost 5 bases. CDR1 and CDR2 from the germline V gene are SGHTA and FQGTGA. The length of the CDR3 is 16 residues. The variable domain in full, completed from reference TRBV7-3 and TRBJ2-5, reads GAGVSQTPSNKVTEKGKYVELRCDPISGHTALYWYRQSLGQGPEFLIYFQGTGAADDSGLPNDRFFAVRPEGSVSTLKIQRTERGDSAVYLCASSLRGTSGLETQYFGPGTRLLVL.

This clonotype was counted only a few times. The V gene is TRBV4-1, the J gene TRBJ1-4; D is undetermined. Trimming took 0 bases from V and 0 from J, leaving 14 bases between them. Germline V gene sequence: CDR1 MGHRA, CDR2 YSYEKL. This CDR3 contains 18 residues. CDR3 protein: CASSQDLGSDTTNEKLFF. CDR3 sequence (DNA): TGCGCCAGCAGCCAAGATCTGGGCAGCGATACAACTAATGAAAAACTGTTTTTT.

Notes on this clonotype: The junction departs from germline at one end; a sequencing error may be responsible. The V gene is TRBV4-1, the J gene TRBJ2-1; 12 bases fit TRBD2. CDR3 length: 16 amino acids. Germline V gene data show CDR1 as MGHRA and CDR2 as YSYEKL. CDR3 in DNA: TGCGCCAGCAACCAAGTTGGACTAGCGGGATCCGATGAGCAGTTCTTC. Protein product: CASNQVGLAGSDEQFF.

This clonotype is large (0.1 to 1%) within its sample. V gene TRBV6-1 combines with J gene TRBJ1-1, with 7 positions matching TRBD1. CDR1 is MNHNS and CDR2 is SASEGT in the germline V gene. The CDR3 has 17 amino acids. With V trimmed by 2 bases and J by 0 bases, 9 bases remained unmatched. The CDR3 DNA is TGTGCCAGCAGTGAAAGAGGACCCGGGACAGTGAACACTGAAGCTTTCTTT. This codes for CASSERGPGTVNTEAFF.

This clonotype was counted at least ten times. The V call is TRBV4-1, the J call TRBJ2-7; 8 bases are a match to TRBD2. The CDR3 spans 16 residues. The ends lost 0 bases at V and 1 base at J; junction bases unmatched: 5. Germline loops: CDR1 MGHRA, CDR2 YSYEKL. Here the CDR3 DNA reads TGCGCCAGCAGCCAAGATCGTAGCGGGACGTCCTACGAGCAGTACTTC. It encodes CASSQDRSGTSYEQYF.

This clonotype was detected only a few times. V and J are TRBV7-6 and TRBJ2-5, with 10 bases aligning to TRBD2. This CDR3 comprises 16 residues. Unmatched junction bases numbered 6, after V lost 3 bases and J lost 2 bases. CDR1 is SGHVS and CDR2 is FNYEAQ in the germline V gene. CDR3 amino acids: CASSFHGLAAQETQYF. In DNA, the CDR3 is TGTGCCAGCAGCTTTCATGGACTAGCGGCACAAGAGACCCAGTACTTC.

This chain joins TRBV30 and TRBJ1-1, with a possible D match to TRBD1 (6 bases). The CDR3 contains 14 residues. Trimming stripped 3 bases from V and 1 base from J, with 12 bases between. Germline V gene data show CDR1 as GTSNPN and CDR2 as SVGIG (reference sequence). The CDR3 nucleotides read TGTGCCTGGAGACCGGGACACCCGAACACTGAAGCTTTCTTT. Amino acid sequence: CAWRPGHPNTEAFF.

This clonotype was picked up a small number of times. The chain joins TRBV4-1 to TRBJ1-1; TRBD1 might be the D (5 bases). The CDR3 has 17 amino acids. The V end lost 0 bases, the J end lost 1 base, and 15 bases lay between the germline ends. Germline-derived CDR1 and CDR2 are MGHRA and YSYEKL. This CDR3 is CASSQDLAGTRNTEAFF. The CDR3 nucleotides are TGCGCCAGCAGCCAAGATCTGGCAGGGACCAGGAACACTGAAGCTTTCTTT.

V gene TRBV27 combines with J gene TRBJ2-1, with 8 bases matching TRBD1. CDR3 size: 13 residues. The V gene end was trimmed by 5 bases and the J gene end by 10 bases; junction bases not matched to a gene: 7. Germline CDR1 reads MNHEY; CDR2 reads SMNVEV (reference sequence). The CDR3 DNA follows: TGTGCCAGCAGTGACAGGGGCCCCGGAGAGCAGTTCTTC. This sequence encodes CASSDRGPGEQFF.

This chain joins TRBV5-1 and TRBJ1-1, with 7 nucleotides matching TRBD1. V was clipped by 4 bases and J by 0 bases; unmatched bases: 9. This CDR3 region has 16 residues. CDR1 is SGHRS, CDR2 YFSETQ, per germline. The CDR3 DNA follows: TGCGCCAGCAGCGACCACGAGACAGGGTTGAACACTGAAGCTTTCTTT. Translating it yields CASSDHETGLNTEAFF.

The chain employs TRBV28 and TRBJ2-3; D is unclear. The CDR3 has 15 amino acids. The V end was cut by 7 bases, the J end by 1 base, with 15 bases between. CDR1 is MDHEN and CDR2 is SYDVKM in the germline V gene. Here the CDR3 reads CASTTVAEGTDTQYF. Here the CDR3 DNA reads TGTGCCAGCACTACGGTTGCTGAGGGCACAGATACGCAGTATTTT.

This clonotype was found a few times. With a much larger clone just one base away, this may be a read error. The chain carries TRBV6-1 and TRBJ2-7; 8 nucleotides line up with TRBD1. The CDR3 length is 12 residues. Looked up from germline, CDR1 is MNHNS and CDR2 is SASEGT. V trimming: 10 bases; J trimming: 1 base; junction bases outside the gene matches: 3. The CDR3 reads CATGQGSYEQYF. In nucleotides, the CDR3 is TGTGCCACCGGACAGGGTTCCTACGAGCAGTACTTC.

The CDR3 bases are TGTGCCAGCAGCGTAGATGGTTGGGCTAGCGGGGGGGACGAGCAGTACTTC. This codes for CASSVDGWASGGDEQYF. The chain links TRBV9 to TRBJ2-7; 12 positions agree with TRBD2. The CDR3 is 17 residues long. V gave up 0 bases and J gave up 5 bases; unmatched junction bases: 9. Germline lookup yields CDR1 SGDLS and CDR2 YYNGEE. The entire variable domain, with the rest obtained from reference TRBV9 and TRBJ2-7, is as follows: DSGVTQTPKHLITATGQRVTLRCSPRSGDLSVYWYQQSLDQGLQFLIQYYNGEERAKGNILERFSAQQFPDLHSELNLSSLELGDSALYFCASSVDGWASGGDEQYFGPGTRLTVT.

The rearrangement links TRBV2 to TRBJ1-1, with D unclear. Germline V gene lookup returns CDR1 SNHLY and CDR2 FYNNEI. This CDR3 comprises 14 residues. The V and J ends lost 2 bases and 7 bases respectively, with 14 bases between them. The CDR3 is CASSELAGGIEAFF. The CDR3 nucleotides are TGTGCCAGCAGTGAATTGGCGGGAGGGATTGAAGCTTTCTTT.

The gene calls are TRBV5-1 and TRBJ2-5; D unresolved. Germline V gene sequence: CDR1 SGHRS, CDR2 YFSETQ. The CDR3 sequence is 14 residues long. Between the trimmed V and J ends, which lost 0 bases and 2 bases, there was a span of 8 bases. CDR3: CASSLAFLQETQYF. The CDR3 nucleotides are TGCGCCAGCAGCTTGGCCTTTTTGCAAGAGACCCAGTACTTC. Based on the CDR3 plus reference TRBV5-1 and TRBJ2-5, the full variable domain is KAGVTQTPRYLIKTRGQQVTLSCSPISGHRSVSWYQQTPGQGLQFLFEYFSETQRNKGNFPGRFSGRQFSNSRSEMNVSTLELGDSALYLCASSLAFLQETQYFGPGTRLLVL.

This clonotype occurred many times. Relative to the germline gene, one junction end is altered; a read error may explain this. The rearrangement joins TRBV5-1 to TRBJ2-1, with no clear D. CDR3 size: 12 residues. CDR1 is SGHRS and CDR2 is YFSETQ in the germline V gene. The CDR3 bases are TGTGCCAGCAGCTTAGTGGCGAATGAGCAGTTCTTC. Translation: CASSLVANEQFF.

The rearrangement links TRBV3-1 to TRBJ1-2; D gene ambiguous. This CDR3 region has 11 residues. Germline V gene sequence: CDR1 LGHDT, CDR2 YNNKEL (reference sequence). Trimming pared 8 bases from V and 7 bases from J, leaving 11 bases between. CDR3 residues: CASEGISGYTF. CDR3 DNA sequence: TGTGCCAGCGAAGGGATCTCTGGCTACACCTTC. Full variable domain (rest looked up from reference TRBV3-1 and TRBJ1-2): DTAVSQTPKYLVTQMGNDKSIKCEQNLGHDTMYWYKQDSKKFLKIMFSYNNKELIINETVPNRFSPKSPDKAHLNLHINSLELGDSAVYFCASEGISGYTFGSGTRLTVV.

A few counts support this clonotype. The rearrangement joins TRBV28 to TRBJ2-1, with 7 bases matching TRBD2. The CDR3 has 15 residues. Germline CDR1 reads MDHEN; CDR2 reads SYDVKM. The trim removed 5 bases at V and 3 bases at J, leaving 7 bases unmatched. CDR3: CASSPRGSFYNEQFF. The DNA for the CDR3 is TGTGCCAGCAGTCCCCGCGGGAGCTTCTACAATGAGCAGTTCTTC. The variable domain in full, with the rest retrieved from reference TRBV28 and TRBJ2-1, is DVKVTQSSRYLVKRTGEKVFLECVQDMDHENMFWYRQDPGLGLRLIYFSYDVKMKEKGDIPEGYSVSREKKERFSLILESASTNQTSMYLCASSPRGSFYNEQFFGPGTRLTVL.

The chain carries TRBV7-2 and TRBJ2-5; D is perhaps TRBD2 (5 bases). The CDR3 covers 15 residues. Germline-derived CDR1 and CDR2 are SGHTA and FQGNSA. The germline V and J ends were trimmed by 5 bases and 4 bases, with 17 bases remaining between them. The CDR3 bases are TGTGCCAGCAGCACCTACTCTAGCCGGGCAGAGACCCAGTACTTC. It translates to CASSTYSSRAETQYF.

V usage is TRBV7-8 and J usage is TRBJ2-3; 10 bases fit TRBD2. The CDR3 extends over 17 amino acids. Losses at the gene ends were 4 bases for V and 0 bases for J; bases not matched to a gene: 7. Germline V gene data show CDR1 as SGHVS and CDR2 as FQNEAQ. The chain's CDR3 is CASSSGTSETSTDTQYF. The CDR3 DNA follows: TGTGCCAGCAGCTCGGGGACTAGCGAAACTAGCACAGATACGCAGTATTTT.

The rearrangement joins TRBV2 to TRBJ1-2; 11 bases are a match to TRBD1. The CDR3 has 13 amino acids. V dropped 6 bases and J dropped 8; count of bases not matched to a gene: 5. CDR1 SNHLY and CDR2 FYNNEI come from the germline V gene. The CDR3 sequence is CASREDRGLGYTF. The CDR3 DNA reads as TGTGCCAGCAGAGAGGACAGGGGGCTCGGCTACACCTTC.

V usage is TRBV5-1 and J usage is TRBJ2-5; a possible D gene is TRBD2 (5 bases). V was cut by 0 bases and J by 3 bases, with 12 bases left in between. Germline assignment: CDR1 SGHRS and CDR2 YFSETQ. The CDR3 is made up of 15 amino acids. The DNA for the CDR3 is TGCGCCAGCAGCTTGGCCGGAGGAGGAAAAGAGACCCAGTACTTC. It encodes CASSLAGGGKETQYF.